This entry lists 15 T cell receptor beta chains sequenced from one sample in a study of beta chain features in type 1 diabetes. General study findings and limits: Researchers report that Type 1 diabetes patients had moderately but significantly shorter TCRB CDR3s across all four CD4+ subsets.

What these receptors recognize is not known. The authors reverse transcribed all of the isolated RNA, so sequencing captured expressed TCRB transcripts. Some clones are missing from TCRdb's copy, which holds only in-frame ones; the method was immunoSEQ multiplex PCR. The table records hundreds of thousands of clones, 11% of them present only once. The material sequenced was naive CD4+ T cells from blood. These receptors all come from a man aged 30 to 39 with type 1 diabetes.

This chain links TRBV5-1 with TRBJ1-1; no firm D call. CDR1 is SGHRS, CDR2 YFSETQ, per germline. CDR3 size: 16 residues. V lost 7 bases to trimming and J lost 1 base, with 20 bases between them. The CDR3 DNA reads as TGCGCCAGCGCCGACAACCCTGCTTTTGGGAACACTGAAGCTTTCTTT. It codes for CASADNPAFGNTEAFF.

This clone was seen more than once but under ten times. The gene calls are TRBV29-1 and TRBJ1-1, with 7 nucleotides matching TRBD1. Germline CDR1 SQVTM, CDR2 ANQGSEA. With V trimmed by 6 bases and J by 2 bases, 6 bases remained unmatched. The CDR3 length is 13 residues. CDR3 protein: CSVERTGNTEAFF. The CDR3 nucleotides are TGCAGCGTCGAAAGGACAGGTAACACTGAAGCTTTCTTT.

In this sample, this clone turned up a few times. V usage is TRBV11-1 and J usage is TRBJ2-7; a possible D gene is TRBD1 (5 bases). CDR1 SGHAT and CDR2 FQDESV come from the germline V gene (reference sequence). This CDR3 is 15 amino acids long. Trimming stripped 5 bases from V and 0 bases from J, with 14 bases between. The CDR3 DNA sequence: TGTGCCAGCAGCGGGTCAGGGCTGAGCTCCTACGAGCAGTACTTC. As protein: CASSGSGLSSYEQYF.

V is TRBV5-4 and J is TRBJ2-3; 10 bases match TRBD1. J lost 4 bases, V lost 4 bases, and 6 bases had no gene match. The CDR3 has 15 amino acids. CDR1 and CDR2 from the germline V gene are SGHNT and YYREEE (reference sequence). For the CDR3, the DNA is TGTGCCAGCAGCGCCAGACAGGGGGCGGCAGATACGCAGTATTTT. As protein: CASSARQGAADTQYF.

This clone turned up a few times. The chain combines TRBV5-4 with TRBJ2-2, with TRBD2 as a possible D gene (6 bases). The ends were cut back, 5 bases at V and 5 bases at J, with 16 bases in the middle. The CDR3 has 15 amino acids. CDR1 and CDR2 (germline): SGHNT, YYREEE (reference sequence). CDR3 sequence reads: CASSFGGARTGELFF. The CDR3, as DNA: TGTGCCAGCAGTTTCGGAGGGGCGCGGACCGGGGAGCTGTTTTTT. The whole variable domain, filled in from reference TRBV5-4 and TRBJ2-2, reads ETGVTQSPTHLIKTRGQQVTLRCSSQSGHNTVSWYQQALGQGPQFIFQYYREEENGRGNFPPRFSGLQFPNYSSELNVNALELDDSALYLCASSFGGARTGELFFGEGSRLTVL.

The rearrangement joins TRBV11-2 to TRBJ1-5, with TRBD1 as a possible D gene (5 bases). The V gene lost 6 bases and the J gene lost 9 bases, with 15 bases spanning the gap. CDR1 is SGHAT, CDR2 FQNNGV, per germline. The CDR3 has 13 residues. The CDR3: CASRRGYRWPQHF. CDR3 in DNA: TGTGCCAGCAGAAGGGGATACAGATGGCCCCAGCATTTT. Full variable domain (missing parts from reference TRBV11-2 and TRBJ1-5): EAGVAQSPRYKIIEKRQSVAFWCNPISGHATLYWYQQILGQGPKLLIQFQNNGVVDDSQLPKDRFSAERLKGVDSTLKIQPAKLEDSAVYLCASRRGYRWPQHFGDGTRLSIL.

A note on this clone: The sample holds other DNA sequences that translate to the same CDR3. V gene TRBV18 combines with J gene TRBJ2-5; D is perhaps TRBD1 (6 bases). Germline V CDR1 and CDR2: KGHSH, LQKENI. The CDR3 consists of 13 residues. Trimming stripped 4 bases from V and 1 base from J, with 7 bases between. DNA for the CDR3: TGTGCCAGCTCACGAGGGGGCCAAGAGACCCAGTACTTC. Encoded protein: CASSRGGQETQYF.

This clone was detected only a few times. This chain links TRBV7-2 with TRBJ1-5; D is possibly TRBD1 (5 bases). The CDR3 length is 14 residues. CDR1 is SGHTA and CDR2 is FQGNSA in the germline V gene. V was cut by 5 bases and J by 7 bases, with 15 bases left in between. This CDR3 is CASSQNPTGQPQHF. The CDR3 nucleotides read TGTGCCAGCAGCCAAAACCCTACAGGACAGCCCCAGCATTTT.

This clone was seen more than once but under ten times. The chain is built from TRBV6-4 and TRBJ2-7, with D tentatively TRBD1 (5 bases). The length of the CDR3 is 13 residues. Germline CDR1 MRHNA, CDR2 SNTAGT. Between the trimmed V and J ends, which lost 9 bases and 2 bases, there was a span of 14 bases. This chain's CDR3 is CARASRAAYEQYF. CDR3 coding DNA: TGTGCCAGAGCAAGCAGGGCGGCCTACGAGCAGTACTTC.

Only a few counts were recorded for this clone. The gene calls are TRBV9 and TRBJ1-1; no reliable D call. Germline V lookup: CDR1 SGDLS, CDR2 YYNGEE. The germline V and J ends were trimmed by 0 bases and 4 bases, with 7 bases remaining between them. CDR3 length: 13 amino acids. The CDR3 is CASSVEEGTEAFF. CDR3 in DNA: TGTGCCAGCAGCGTAGAGGAGGGCACTGAAGCTTTCTTT.

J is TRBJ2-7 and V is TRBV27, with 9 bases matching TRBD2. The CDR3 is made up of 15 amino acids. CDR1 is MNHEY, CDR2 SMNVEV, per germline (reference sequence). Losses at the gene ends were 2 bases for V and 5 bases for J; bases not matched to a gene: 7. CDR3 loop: CASSLNRRGGHEQYF. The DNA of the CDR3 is TGTGCCAGCAGTTTAAACCGGCGGGGGGGCCACGAGCAGTACTTC.

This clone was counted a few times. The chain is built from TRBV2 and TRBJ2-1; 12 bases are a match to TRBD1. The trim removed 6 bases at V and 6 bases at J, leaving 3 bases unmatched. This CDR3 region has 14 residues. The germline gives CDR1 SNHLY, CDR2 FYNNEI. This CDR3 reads CASRGQGAGNEQFF. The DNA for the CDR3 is TGTGCCAGCAGGGGACAGGGGGCGGGCAATGAGCAGTTCTTC. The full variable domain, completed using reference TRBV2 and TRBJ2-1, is EPEVTQTPSHQVTQMGQEVILRCVPISNHLYFYWYRQILGQKVEFLVSFYNNEISEKSEIFDDQFSVERPDGSNFTLKIRSTKLEDSAMYFCASRGQGAGNEQFFGPGTRLTVL.

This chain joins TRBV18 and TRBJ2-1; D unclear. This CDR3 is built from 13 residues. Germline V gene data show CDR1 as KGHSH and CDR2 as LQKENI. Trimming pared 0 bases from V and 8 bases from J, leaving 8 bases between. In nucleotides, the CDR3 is TGTGCCAGCTCACCACCGGAGATCCATGAGCAGTTCTTC. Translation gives CASSPPEIHEQFF.

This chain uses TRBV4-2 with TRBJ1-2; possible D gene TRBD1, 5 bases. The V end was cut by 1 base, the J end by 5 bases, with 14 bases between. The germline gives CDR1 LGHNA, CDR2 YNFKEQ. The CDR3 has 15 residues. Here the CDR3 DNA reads TGTGCCAGCAGCCAAGCGGAGGGGCAGATATATGGCTACACCTTC. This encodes CASSQAEGQIYGYTF.

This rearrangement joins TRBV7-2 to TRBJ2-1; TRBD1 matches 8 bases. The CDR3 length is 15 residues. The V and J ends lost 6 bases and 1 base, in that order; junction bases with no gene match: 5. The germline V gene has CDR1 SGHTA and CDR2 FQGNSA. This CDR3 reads CASRPTGGSYNEQFF. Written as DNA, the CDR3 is TGTGCCAGCAGACCTACAGGGGGGTCCTACAATGAGCAGTTCTTC.